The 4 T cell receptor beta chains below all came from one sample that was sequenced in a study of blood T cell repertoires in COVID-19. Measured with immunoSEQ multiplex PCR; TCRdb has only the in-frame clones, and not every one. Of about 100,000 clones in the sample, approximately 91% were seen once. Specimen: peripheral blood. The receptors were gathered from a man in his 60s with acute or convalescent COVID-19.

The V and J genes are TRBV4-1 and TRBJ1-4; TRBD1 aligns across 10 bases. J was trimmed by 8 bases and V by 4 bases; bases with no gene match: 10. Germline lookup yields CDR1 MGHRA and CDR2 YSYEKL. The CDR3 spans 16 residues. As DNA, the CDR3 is TGCGCCAGCAGCCTAGGACAGGGGGTCCGGTGGGAAAAACTGTTTTTT. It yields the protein CASSLGQGVRWEKLFF.

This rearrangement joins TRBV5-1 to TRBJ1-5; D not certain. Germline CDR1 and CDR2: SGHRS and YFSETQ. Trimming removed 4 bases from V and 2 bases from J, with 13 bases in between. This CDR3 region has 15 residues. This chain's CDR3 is CASSPLGLGNQPQHF. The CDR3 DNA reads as TGCGCCAGCAGCCCGCTGGGCCTGGGCAATCAGCCCCAGCATTTT.

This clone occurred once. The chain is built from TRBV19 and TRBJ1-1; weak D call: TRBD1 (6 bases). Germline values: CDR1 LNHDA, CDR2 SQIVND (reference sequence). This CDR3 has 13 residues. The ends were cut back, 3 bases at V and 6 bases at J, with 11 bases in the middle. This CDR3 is CASSIDRTAEAFF. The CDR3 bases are TGTGCCAGTAGTATCGACAGGACGGCTGAAGCTTTCTTT.

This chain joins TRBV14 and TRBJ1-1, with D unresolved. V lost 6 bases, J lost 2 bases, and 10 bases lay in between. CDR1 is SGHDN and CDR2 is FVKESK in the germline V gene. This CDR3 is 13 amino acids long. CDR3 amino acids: CASSRDTNTEAFF. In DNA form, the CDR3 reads TGTGCCAGCAGTCGCGACACAAACACTGAAGCTTTCTTT.